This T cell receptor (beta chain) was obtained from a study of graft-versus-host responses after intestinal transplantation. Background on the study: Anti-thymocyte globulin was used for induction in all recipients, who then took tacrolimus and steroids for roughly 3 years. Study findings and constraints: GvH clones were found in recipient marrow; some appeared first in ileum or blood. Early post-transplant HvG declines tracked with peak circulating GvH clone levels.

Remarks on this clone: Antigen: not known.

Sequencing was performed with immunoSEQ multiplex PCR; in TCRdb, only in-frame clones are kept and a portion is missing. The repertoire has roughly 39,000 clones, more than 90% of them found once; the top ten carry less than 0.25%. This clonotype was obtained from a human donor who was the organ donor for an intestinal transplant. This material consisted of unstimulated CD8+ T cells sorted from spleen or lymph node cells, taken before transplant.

CDR3 in DNA: TGTGCCAGCAGCTTAGTCGGGGTTCCCTACGAGCAGTACTTC. It is translated as CASSLVGVPYEQYF. The V call is TRBV7-2, the J call TRBJ2-7, with D maybe TRBD2 (5 bases). Trimming took 1 base from V and 2 from J, leaving 9 bases between them. The germline V gene has CDR1 SGHTA and CDR2 FQGNSA. The CDR3 runs to 14 residues.